The clone carrying this T cell receptor beta chain was detected a few times. These data are taken from a study of T-cell memory formation after mild COVID-19. TCRdb analysed the 5' RACE reads with MiXCR anew, one entry per CDR3 protein. The sample carries 450,000 to 650,000 distinct CDR3 sequences, about 20% recorded once. With 4 bases removed from V and 0 bases from J, the gap between germline ends came to 10 bases. The length of the CDR3 is 16 residues. Germline lookup yields CDR1 MNHEY and CDR2 SVGEGT. Sequencing used PBMCs or a T cell subset sorted from them (not recorded which). The source of this sequence is an adult woman who had mild COVID-19 (a few samples of this study predate the infection). Cell type and time point are not known. The chain joins TRBV6-2 or TRBV6-3 to TRBJ2-6; D is tentatively TRBD1 or TRBD2 (5 bases each). The CDR3 here is CASSSGTVSGANVLTF. The CDR3 DNA reads TGTGCCAGCAGTTCCGGGACGGTCTCTGGGGCCAACGTCCTGACTTTC.